The present T cell receptor (beta chain) was sequenced within a study of identical twins. Whole-study results and caveats: Within monozygotic twins, out-of-frame TCR alpha sharing was underestimated by the models. Invariant cells of the MAIT and iNKT types might have partly distorted the zero-insertion analyses. Fewer insertions were carried by abundant cord blood beta clonotypes, but none was seen in memory repertoires.

TCRdb processed the 5' RACE reads anew with MiXCR; each CDR3 protein has one entry. The sample has about 250,000 distinct CDR3 sequences, about 8% seen once. There are 14 residues in the CDR3. V lost 5 bases and J 0 bases, leaving 11 bases between the germline ends. This clonotype occurred many times. Its antigen is as yet unknown. The same data also contributed to another study, on yellow fever vaccine responses in identical twins.

This TCR was sampled from a woman younger than 30 in good health. The chain carries TRBV12-3 or TRBV12-4 and TRBJ2-7; D not resolved. What was sequenced was CD8+ T cells sorted from blood. The CDR3 loop reads CASSEHQSSYEQYF. The DNA for the CDR3 is TGTGCCAGCAGTGAACATCAAAGCTCCTACGAGCAGTACTTC.